This paragraph covers one TCR beta chain sequence. The antigen is unknown. The PCR ran on 60 Vbeta and 13 Jbeta primers. The protocol was immunoSEQ multiplex PCR, while the TCRdb copy is restricted to in-frame clones and leaves out a portion. The profile shows 100,000 or so clones, 78% of them singletons. The data were taken from a study of cytomegalovirus exposure and HLA in healthy donors. Overall study findings and caveats: Overall, around 150 TCR beta chains were annotated as cytomegalovirus-associated. Upon later analysis, TCR association rates were observed to vary by HLA locus, being highest for DRB1 and lowest for HLA-C.

The sequencing input was PBMCs. The TCR comes from a young man in good health and CMV-seronegative.

The CDR3 loop reads CASSLLVSGRNYGYTF. The CDR3 region has the DNA TGTGCCAGCAGCTTGCTTGTGTCAGGGAGGAACTATGGCTACACCTTC. The V and J genes are TRBV5-4 and TRBJ1-2; D perhaps matches TRBD1 (5 bases). Germline CDR1 reads SGHNT; CDR2 reads YYREEE (reference sequence). This CDR3 has 16 amino acids. Between the trimmed V and J ends, which lost 1 base and 2 bases, there was a span of 15 bases.